This T cell receptor beta chain was recovered during a study of CD8 T cells in Susac syndrome. The CDR3 spans 19 residues. Germline-derived CDR1 and CDR2 are DFQATT and SNEGSKA (reference sequence). Germline trimming cut 3 bases from V and 0 bases from J; bases unmatched to any gene: 10. Random hexamers primed reverse transcription of about 0.45 to 1 ug RNA. MiXCR, applied by TCRdb to the immunoSEQ multiplex PCR reads, yields one record per CDR3 protein. The sample lists some 260,000 distinct CDR3 sequences, 70% to 90% occurring once. The V call is TRBV20-1, the J call TRBJ2-3; 15 nucleotides line up with TRBD2. The specimen sequenced was CD8+ T cells from PBMCs. The receptor was derived from a human donor with multiple sclerosis. The CDR3 nucleotides are TGCAGTGCTAGCCCCGGGACTAGCGGGAGGAAGACCAGCACAGATACGCAGTATTTT. This encodes CSASPGTSGRKTSTDTQYF.